Listed below are T cell receptor beta chains from one sample, sequenced in a study of blood T cell repertoires in COVID-19. Clones were sequenced by immunoSEQ multiplex PCR, and TCRdb holds only the in-frame ones, with some missing. The profile covers roughly 230,000 clones, with around 84% appearing a single time and around 0.97% taken by the ten largest. The source material was peripheral blood. Source of these receptors: a man aged 35 to 55 with acute or convalescent COVID-19. Both conserved end residues are part of each CDR3. D genes are given only for firm matches. Some rows have no size entry. The others give once, few or many, or a class for an expanded clone.

d_call | j_call | v_call | clone_size | cdr3_aa | cdr3_nt
TRBD1 | TRBJ1-1 | TRBV5-1 | once | CASSLRQGGTEAFF | TGCGCCAGCAGCTTAAGACAGGGTGGCACTGAAGCTTTCTTT
TRBD1 | TRBJ1-2 | TRBV3-1/TRBV3-2 | - | CASSHLTGLNGYTF | TGTGCCAGCAGTCATTTGACAGGGCTTAATGGCTACACCTTC
TRBD1 | TRBJ2-5 | TRBV5-1 | - | CASSVGTGVGETQYF | TGCGCCAGCAGCGTAGGGACAGGGGTTGGAGAGACCCAGTACTTC
TRBD2 | TRBJ2-1 | TRBV6-2/TRBV6-3 | once | CASSDPSGVLSSYNEQFF | TGTGCCAGCAGCGATCCTAGCGGGGTCCTGAGCTCCTACAATGAGCAGTTCTTC
- | TRBJ1-1 | TRBV6-6 | - | CASSLRRDTEAFF | TGTGCCAGCAGTCTCCGGCGGGACACTGAAGCTTTCTTT
- | TRBJ1-2 | TRBV19 | - | CASSMGERDGYTF | TGTGCCAGTAGTATGGGTGAGCGGGATGGCTACACCTTC
- | TRBJ2-7 | TRBV6-5 | - | CASSYSGTTFGHEQYF | TGTGCCAGCAGTTACTCCGGGACAACCTTCGGCCACGAGCAGTACTTC
- | TRBJ1-5 | TRBV6-2/TRBV6-3 | - | CASSYALGYMGGNQPQHF | TGTGCCAGCAGTTATGCCCTGGGCTACATGGGAGGCAATCAGCCCCAGCATTTT
- | TRBJ2-3 | TRBV28 | - | CASSFLARDGDTDTQYF | TGTGCCAGCAGTTTCTTAGCGCGGGACGGAGACACAGATACGCAGTATTTT
- | TRBJ1-2 | TRBV27 | - | CASSITGSVYGYTF | TGTGCCAGCAGCATTACAGGGTCCGTATATGGCTACACCTTC
TRBD2 | TRBJ2-3 | TRBV2 | - | CASSEMRLAGGTDTQYF | TGTGCCAGCAGTGAAATGAGGCTAGCGGGGGGCACAGATACGCAGTATTTT
- | TRBJ1-2 | TRBV6-5 | - | CASRPRGYVYDGYTF | TGTGCCAGCAGACCCCGGGGTTACGTGTACGATGGCTACACCTTC
- | TRBJ2-3 | TRBV19 | - | CASSIAGGSTDTQYF | TGTGCCAGTAGTATAGCCGGCGGGAGCACAGATACGCAGTATTTT
TRBD2 | TRBJ2-1 | TRBV27 | - | CASSLWIAGGLANEQFF | TGTGCCAGCAGTTTATGGATAGCGGGGGGCCTCGCCAATGAGCAGTTCTTC
TRBD1 | TRBJ1-3 | TRBV6-5 | - | CASSYAQGRGNTIYF | TGTGCCAGCAGTTACGCACAGGGGAGGGGAAACACCATATATTTT
- | TRBJ1-1 | TRBV19 | - | CASSVDSMNTEAFF | TGTGCCAGTAGTGTAGACAGTATGAACACTGAAGCTTTCTTT
- | TRBJ1-2 | TRBV24-1 | - | CATSLTGAPSGYTF | TGTGCCACCAGTTTAACTGGGGCCCCATCTGGCTACACCTTC
TRBD1 | TRBJ1-6 | TRBV19 | few | CASTRDSYNSPLHF | TGTGCCAGTACAAGGGACAGCTATAATTCACCCCTCCACTTT
- | TRBJ1-1 | TRBV4-1 | - | CASVNLNTEAFF | TGCGCCAGCGTCAATCTGAACACTGAAGCTTTCTTT
- | TRBJ2-7 | TRBV19 | - | CASGGPSPYEQYF | TGTGCCAGTGGAGGGCCCTCCCCCTACGAGCAGTACTTC
- | TRBJ1-5 | TRBV20-1 | once | CSASQGDSNQPQHF | TGCAGTGCTAGTCAAGGGGATAGCAATCAGCCCCAGCATTTT
TRBD1 | TRBJ1-5 | TRBV19 | - | CASEDRGLIQPQHF | TGTGCCAGTGAAGACAGGGGGCTAATTCAGCCCCAGCATTTT
- | TRBJ2-1 | TRBV4-2 | - | CASSLAPSPYNEQFF | TGTGCCAGCAGCCTAGCGCCTTCTCCCTACAATGAGCAGTTCTTC
- | TRBJ1-3 | TRBV11-2 | - | CASSLDGVSGNTIYF | TGTGCCAGCAGCTTAGACGGGGTCTCCGGAAACACCATATATTTT
- | TRBJ1-1 | TRBV6-5 | - | CASSQGGTEAFF | TGTGCCAGCAGTCAGGGCGGCACTGAAGCTTTCTTT
- | TRBJ2-2 | TRBV9 | - | CASSPLDRNTGELFF | TGTGCCAGCAGCCCTCTGGACAGGAACACCGGGGAGCTGTTTTTT
TRBD2 | TRBJ2-7 | TRBV3-1/TRBV3-2 | few | CASSQVFSSGGNTYEQYF | TGTGCCAGCAGCCAAGTCTTCAGTAGCGGGGGAAACACCTACGAGCAGTACTTC
TRBD1 | TRBJ1-3 | TRBV5-1 | - | CASSLDRGAGNTIYF | TGCGCCAGCAGCTTGGACAGGGGAGCTGGAAACACCATATATTTT
- | TRBJ1-5 | TRBV6-2/TRBV6-3 | - | CASSYGGQPQHF | TGTGCCAGCAGTTACGGCGGTCAGCCCCAGCATTTT
- | TRBJ1-1 | TRBV6-4 | - | CASSASPGNTEAFF | TGTGCCAGCAGTGCCTCTCCCGGGAACACTGAAGCTTTCTTT
- | TRBJ2-7 | TRBV6-5 | - | CASSLTVVQGTEQYF | TGTGCCAGCAGTCTGACCGTTGTGCAGGGTACCGAGCAGTACTTC
TRBD1 | TRBJ1-1 | TRBV28 | - | CASKSPGGAIVGEAFF | TGTGCCAGCAAATCCCCAGGGGGCGCGATTGTTGGTGAAGCTTTCTTT
- | TRBJ2-1 | TRBV5-4 | - | CASSSVGLPSSYNEQFF | TGTGCCAGCAGCTCCGTGGGACTTCCGAGCTCCTACAATGAGCAGTTCTTC
- | TRBJ2-7 | TRBV18 | - | CASSPLGQREQYF | TGTGCCAGCTCACCATTGGGGCAGCGAGAGCAGTACTTC
TRBD1 | TRBJ1-2 | TRBV11-1 | - | CASSASGTGHGYTF | TGTGCCAGCAGCGCCTCCGGGACAGGGCATGGCTACACCTTC
- | TRBJ2-2 | TRBV5-6 | - | CASSKRGTGELFF | TGTGCCAGCAGCAAACGGGGCACCGGGGAGCTGTTTTTT
TRBD1 | TRBJ1-1 | TRBV10-3 | - | CAISDVDREHEAFF | TGTGCCATCAGTGACGTGGACAGGGAACATGAAGCTTTCTTT
TRBD1 | TRBJ1-3 | TRBV11-2 | - | CASSPQPTGGFGNTIYF | TGTGCCAGCAGCCCCCAACCTACAGGGGGCTTCGGAAACACCATATATTTT
- | TRBJ2-3 | TRBV5-1 | - | CASSGRQGGTTDTQYF | TGCGCCAGCAGCGGACGACAGGGAGGTACGACAGATACGCAGTATTTT
TRBD2 | TRBJ2-1 | TRBV29-1 | - | CSVEEGRGSSYNEQFF | TGCAGCGTTGAGGAGGGGCGGGGGAGCTCCTACAATGAGCAGTTCTTC
- | TRBJ1-6 | TRBV7-9 | - | CASSQGTGKSPLHF | TGTGCCAGCAGCCAGGGAACAGGCAAATCACCCCTCCACTTT
- | TRBJ1-3 | TRBV6-5 | - | CASSSHSGNTIYF | TGTGCCAGCAGTTCCCACTCTGGAAACACCATATATTTT
TRBD2 | TRBJ2-1 | TRBV10-2 | - | CASSLTSGEYNEQFF | TGCGCCAGCAGTCTCACTAGCGGGGAGTACAATGAGCAGTTCTTC
TRBD1 | TRBJ1-5 | TRBV5-1 | once | CASSLAGQGEQPQHF | TGCGCCAGCAGCTTGGCGGGACAGGGGGAGCAGCCCCAGCATTTT
- | TRBJ1-5 | TRBV7-9 | - | CASSSLGGNQPQHF | TGTGCCAGCAGCTCTTTAGGAGGAAATCAGCCCCAGCATTTT
TRBD1 | TRBJ1-2 | TRBV25-1 | - | CASSTGQGWGGYTF | TGTGCCAGCAGTACGGGACAGGGCTGGGGAGGCTACACCTTC
TRBD1 | TRBJ2-3 | TRBV7-3 | - | CASSVTTGGTDTQYF | TGTGCCAGCAGCGTTACGACAGGGGGAACAGATACGCAGTATTTT
TRBD1 | TRBJ1-5 | TRBV24-1 | - | CATSDDRDPRGNQPQHF | TGTGCCACCAGTGATGACAGGGACCCCCGGGGCAATCAGCCCCAGCATTTT
- | TRBJ1-4 | TRBV11-2 | - | CASSGGKTEKLFF | TGTGCCAGCAGCGGGGGGAAAACTGAAAAACTGTTTTTT
TRBD1 | TRBJ1-5 | TRBV6-1 | - | CASSERLGQGHQPQHF | TGTGCCAGCAGTGAAAGATTAGGACAGGGACATCAGCCCCAGCATTTT
TRBD1 | TRBJ1-2 | TRBV7-9 | - | CASSSPWDRANYGYTF | TGTGCCAGCAGCTCCCCTTGGGACAGGGCCAACTATGGCTACACCTTC